A selection of T cell receptor beta chains follows, all from one sample in a study of blood T cell repertoires in COVID-19. Profiling relied on immunoSEQ multiplex PCR, and the TCRdb table lists in-frame clones only, not all of them. In the table there are approximately 270,000 clones, around 90% of which are singletons. Material: peripheral blood. The receptors were gathered from an elderly man with acute or convalescent COVID-19. CDR3s include the opening cysteine and the closing phenylalanine or tryptophan. Size is omitted from some rows. Given values are once, few, many or a class for expanded clones.

abundance	v_gene	j_gene	CDR3aa
.	TRBV6-2/TRBV6-3	TRBJ2-5	CASSYKEAGAQETQYF
.	TRBV6-1	TRBJ1-5	CASSESAGGRGTQHF
.	TRBV6-5	TRBJ1-5	CASSSQGPHSNQPQHF
.	TRBV11-3	TRBJ2-2	CASSPGTLLTGELFF
.	TRBV7-2	TRBJ2-2	CASSLQGRVIGELFF
.	TRBV14	TRBJ1-1	CASSQRQGGNTEAFF
medium-sized	TRBV19	TRBJ2-1	CASRTGLGYNEQFF
.	TRBV18	TRBJ2-7	CASSPPGAGGHEQYF
.	TRBV7-9	TRBJ1-1	CASSSPAGQMNTEAFF
.	TRBV7-3	TRBJ2-5	CASSLSGGRETQYF
.	TRBV2	TRBJ1-6	CASSEGTGESSPLHF
.	TRBV10-3	TRBJ1-6	CAIRQGDGSPLHF
.	TRBV13	TRBJ1-2	CASSKMSRVTDGYTF
few	TRBV2	TRBJ2-7	CASSESTGEYYEQYF
.	TRBV4-1	TRBJ1-2	CASSQDSFSLSYGYTF
few	TRBV7-9	TRBJ1-2	CASSRVNRDNGYTF
few	TRBV19	TRBJ2-4	CASSMSRGAKNIQYF
.	TRBV19	TRBJ2-1	CASSIDPARINEQFF
.	TRBV5-1	TRBJ2-5	CASSLAGTGLEETQYF
once	TRBV19	TRBJ1-3	CATTSAGSGNTIYF
.	TRBV5-5	TRBJ1-1	CASSLQGRNPEAFF
.	TRBV5-1	TRBJ1-1	CASSPQGVANTEAFF